This T cell receptor (beta chain) was captured in a study of CD8+CD57+ T cells in acquired aplastic anemia. Study-wide context: Across the sorted CD4+ and CD8+ cells, DNA amounts averaged approximately 3.1 ug.

Germline V gene sequence: CDR1 MDHEN, CDR2 SYDVKM. The CDR3 is 16 amino acids. Trimming took off 4 bases at V and 0 bases at J, with 16 bases between the two ends. This clonotype was observed many times. Patients chosen for sequencing had CD8+CD57+ cells that had expanded, as shown by flow cytometry. In all patients, the disease was severe acquired aplastic anemia. There was no therapy given to any patient before the blood sampling took place. TCR beta VDJ and CDR3 were profiled, and genomic DNA was the template. TCRdb fed the reads into MiXCR, producing one record per CDR3 protein. This sample has about 160,000 distinct CDR3 sequences; 48% occur once, and the top ten carry more than 30%.

The sequencing input was sorted CD4+, CD8+, or CD8+CD57+ T cells (not recorded which) from PBMCs. The receptor comes from a human donor with aplastic anemia. This chain connects TRBV28 to TRBJ2-7; no clear D gene. The chain's CDR3 is CASSSLLQLHSYEQYF. The CDR3 DNA reads as TGTGCCAGCAGTTCCCTACTGCAGTTACACTCCTACGAGCAGTACTTC.